The 11 T cell receptor beta chains below were found in one sample sequenced in a study of T-cell memory formation after mild COVID-19. TCRdb re-called the 5' RACE reads through MiXCR, storing one row per CDR3 protein. Among 400,000 to 500,000 distinct CDR3 sequences listed, 20% were seen once. Sequencing input: PBMCs or a T cell subset sorted from them (not recorded which). Receptor source: an adult woman who had mild COVID-19 (a few samples of this study predate the infection). Cell type and time point are not known.

This clonotype has more than one count but fewer than ten. This chain joins TRBV12-3 or TRBV12-4 and TRBJ2-1; TRBD2 is a possible D gene (7 bases). This CDR3 is built from 16 residues. Trimming pared 1 base from V and 1 base from J, leaving 11 bases between. The CDR3 nucleotides read TGTGCCAGCAGTTTAGGGGGGAGGGGGTCCTACAATGAGCAGTTCTTC. Translated: CASSLGGRGSYNEQFF.

The CDR3 sequence: CASHRGQWDEQYF. The CDR3 DNA follows: TGTGCCAGTCACAGGGGGCAATGGGACGAGCAGTACTTC. The chain carries TRBV11-3 and TRBJ2-7; 9 positions agree with TRBD1. Germline loops: CDR1 SGHNT, CDR2 YENEEA. With V trimmed by 9 bases and J by 5 bases, 8 bases remained unmatched. The CDR3 totals 13 residues.

The rearrangement joins TRBV15 to TRBJ1-1, with D maybe TRBD1 (5 bases). Germline V gene lookup returns CDR1 LNHNV and CDR2 YYDKDF (reference sequence). Trimming took off 1 base at V and 1 base at J, with 7 bases between the two ends. This CDR3 is built from 14 residues. CDR3 sequence reads: CATSRVRGNTEAFF. Here the CDR3 DNA reads TGTGCCACCAGCAGAGTGAGGGGGAACACTGAAGCTTTCTTT.

In its sample, this clonotype was seen many times. The chain uses TRBV18 and TRBJ2-1; tentatively, D is TRBD1 (6 bases). The CDR3 consists of 12 residues. Trimming shortened V by 3 bases and J by 10 bases, and 10 bases separated the two germline ends. Germline assignment: CDR1 KGHSH and CDR2 LQKENI. For the CDR3, the DNA is TGTGCCAGCTCACCCTCAGGGGACGAGCAGTTCTTC. Translation: CASSPSGDEQFF. Using reference TRBV18 and TRBJ2-1 for the parts outside the CDR3, the full variable domain is NAGVMQNPRHLVRRRGQEARLRCSPMKGHSHVYWYRQLPEEGLKFMVYLQKENIIDESGMPKERFSAEFPKEGPSILRIQQVVRGDSAAYFCASSPSGDEQFFGPGTRLTVL.

The sample holds a few counts of this clonotype. This sequence joins TRBV20-1 and TRBJ2-1, with D possibly matching TRBD1 (5 bases). Germline-derived CDR1 and CDR2 are DFQATT and SNEGSKA (reference sequence). Trimming shortened V by 8 bases and J by 4 bases, and 15 bases separated the two germline ends. The CDR3 is made up of 13 amino acids. CDR3 bases: TGCAGTATCCACCGGCAGGGTTACAATGAGCAGTTCTTC. Its protein is CSIHRQGYNEQFF.

This clonotype was observed a few times. The CDR3 nucleotides are TGCGCCAGCAGCTTGGAAGGTGCAACCCAGTACTTC. The encoded protein is CASSLEGATQYF. The chain is built from TRBV5-1 and TRBJ2-5, with D unresolved. Between the trimmed V and J ends, which lost 0 bases and 8 bases, there was a span of 8 bases. CDR1 is SGHRS and CDR2 is YFSETQ in the germline V gene. The CDR3 consists of 12 residues. Full variable domain (remainder filled in from reference TRBV5-1 and TRBJ2-5): KAGVTQTPRYLIKTRGQQVTLSCSPISGHRSVSWYQQTPGQGLQFLFEYFSETQRNKGNFPGRFSGRQFSNSRSEMNVSTLELGDSALYLCASSLEGATQYFGPGTRLLVL.

In its sample, this clonotype was seen a few times. CDR3 loop: CASSYQGTTTDTQYF. In DNA form, the CDR3 reads TGTGCCAGCAGTTACCAGGGGACGACCACAGATACGCAGTATTTT. V and J are TRBV6-5 and TRBJ2-3, with D possibly being TRBD1 (6 bases). Germline assignment: CDR1 MNHEY and CDR2 SVGAGI. Between the trimmed V and J ends, which lost 2 bases and 2 bases, there was a span of 11 bases. There are 15 residues in the CDR3.

The chain couples TRBV4-3 to TRBJ2-5; D unresolved. This CDR3 contains 15 residues. In germline, CDR1 is LGHNA, CDR2 YSLEER. Trimming left V 0 bases short and J 5 bases short, with 13 bases between. The CDR3 DNA reads TGCGCCAGCAGCCAAGAGCGTGGTTTGTTGGAGACCCAGTACTTC. Translation gives CASSQERGLLETQYF.

This clonotype was recorded many times. The rearrangement uses TRBV30 and TRBJ1-3; perhaps TRBD1 as D (5 bases). The ends were cut back, 0 bases at V and 4 bases at J, with 16 bases in the middle. The germline gives CDR1 GTSNPN, CDR2 SVGIG (reference sequence). This CDR3 has 16 amino acids. The CDR3 here is CAWSVSGGLTGNTIYF. CDR3 bases: TGTGCCTGGAGTGTTTCTGGGGGATTAACCGGAAACACCATATATTTT. The full variable domain, with the rest looked up from reference TRBV30 and TRBJ1-3, is SQTIHQWPATLVQPVGSPLSLECTVEGTSNPNLYWYRQAAGRGLQLLFYSVGIGQISSEVPQNLSASRPQDRQFILSSKKLLLSDSGFYLCAWSVSGGLTGNTIYFGEGSWLTVV.

The chain combines TRBV12-3 or TRBV12-4 with TRBJ2-6; 7 positions match TRBD1. V shed 6 bases and J 2 bases; nucleotides not matched to a gene: 4. The CDR3 sequence is 15 residues long. CDR3 protein: CASREGGTGANVLTF. The DNA for the CDR3 is TGTGCCAGCAGAGAAGGGGGCACTGGGGCCAACGTCCTGACTTTC.

This chain uses TRBV30 with TRBJ2-7; possible D gene TRBD1, 5 bases. The CDR3 runs to 13 residues. Germline V gene lookup returns CDR1 GTSNPN and CDR2 SVGIG (reference sequence). Trimming left V 1 base short and J 6 bases short, with 13 bases between. In DNA, the CDR3 is TGTGCCTGGAGTGACAGGTCTCCGGGCGAGCAGTACTTC. Its translation is CAWSDRSPGEQYF. Filled out from reference TRBV30 and TRBJ2-7, the complete variable domain reads SQTIHQWPATLVQPVGSPLSLECTVEGTSNPNLYWYRQAAGRGLQLLFYSVGIGQISSEVPQNLSASRPQDRQFILSSKKLLLSDSGFYLCAWSDRSPGEQYFGPGTRLTVT.